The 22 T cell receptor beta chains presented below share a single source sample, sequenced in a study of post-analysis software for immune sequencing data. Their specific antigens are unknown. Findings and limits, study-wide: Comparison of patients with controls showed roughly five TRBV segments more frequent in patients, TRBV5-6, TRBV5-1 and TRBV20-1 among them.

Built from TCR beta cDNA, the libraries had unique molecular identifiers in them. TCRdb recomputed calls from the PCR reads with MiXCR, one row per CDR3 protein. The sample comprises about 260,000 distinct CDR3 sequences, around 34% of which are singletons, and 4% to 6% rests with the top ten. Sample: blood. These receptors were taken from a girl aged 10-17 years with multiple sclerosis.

The CDR3 sequence: CASSQIAGSYNEQFF. The CDR3 bases are TGTGCCAGCAGTCAAATAGCGGGATCCTACAATGAGCAGTTCTTC. This chain links TRBV27 with TRBJ2-1; 8 bases line up with TRBD2. Germline CDR1 MNHEY, CDR2 SMNVEV (reference sequence). V shed 5 bases and J 1 base; nucleotides not matched to a gene: 4. The CDR3 spans 15 residues.

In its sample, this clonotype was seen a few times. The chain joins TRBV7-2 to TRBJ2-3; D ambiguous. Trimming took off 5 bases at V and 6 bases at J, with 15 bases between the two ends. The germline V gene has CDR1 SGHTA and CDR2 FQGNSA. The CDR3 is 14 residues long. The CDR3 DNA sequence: TGTGCCAGCAGCCCCCTACGCGTCCCTGATACGCAGTATTTT. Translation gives CASSPLRVPDTQYF.

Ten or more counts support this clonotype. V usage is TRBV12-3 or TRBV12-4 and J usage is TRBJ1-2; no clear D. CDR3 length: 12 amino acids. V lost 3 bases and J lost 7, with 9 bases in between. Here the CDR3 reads CASSFGISGYTF. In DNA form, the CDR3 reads TGTGCCAGCAGTTTCGGGATTTCTGGCTACACCTTC.

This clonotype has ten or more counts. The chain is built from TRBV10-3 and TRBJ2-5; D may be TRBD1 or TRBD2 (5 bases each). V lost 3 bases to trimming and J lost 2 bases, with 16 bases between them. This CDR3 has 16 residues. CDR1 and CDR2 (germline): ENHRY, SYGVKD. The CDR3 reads CAISESSSGPQETQYF. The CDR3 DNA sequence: TGTGCCATCAGTGAATCTTCGTCGGGACCTCAAGAGACCCAGTACTTC.

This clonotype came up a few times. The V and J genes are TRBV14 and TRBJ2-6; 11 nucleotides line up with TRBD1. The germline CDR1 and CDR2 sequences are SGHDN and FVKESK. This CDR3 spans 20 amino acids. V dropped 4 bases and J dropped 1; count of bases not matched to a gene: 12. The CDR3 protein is CASSPIGQGASSSGANVLTF. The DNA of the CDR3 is TGTGCCAGCAGCCCCATTGGACAGGGGGCTTCCTCGTCTGGGGCCAACGTCCTGACTTTC.

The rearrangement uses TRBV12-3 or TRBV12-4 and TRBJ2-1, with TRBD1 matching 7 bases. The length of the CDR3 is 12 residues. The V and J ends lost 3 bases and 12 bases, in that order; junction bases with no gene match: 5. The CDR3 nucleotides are TGTGCCAGCAGTTTGGGACAGACAGTGCAGTTCTTC. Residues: CASSLGQTVQFF.

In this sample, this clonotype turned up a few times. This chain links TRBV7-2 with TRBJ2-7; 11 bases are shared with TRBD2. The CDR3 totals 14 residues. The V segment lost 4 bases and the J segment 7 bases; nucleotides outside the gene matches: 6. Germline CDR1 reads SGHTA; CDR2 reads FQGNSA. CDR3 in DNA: TGTGCCAGCAGCTATAGCGGGGGGGCGGGAGAGCAGTACTTC. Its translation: CASSYSGGAGEQYF.

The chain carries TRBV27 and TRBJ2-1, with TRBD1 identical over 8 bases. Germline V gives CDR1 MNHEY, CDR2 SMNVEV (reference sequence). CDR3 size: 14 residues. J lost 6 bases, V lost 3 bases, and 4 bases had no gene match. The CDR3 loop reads CASSFGQGFNEQFF. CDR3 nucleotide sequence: TGTGCCAGCAGTTTTGGACAGGGTTTCAATGAGCAGTTCTTC.

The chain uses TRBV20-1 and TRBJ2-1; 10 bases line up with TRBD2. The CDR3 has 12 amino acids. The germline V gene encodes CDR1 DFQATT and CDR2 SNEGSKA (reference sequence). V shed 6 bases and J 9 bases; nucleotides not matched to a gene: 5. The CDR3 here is CSAGGTSVEQFF. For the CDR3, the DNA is TGCAGTGCGGGAGGGACTAGCGTTGAGCAGTTCTTC.

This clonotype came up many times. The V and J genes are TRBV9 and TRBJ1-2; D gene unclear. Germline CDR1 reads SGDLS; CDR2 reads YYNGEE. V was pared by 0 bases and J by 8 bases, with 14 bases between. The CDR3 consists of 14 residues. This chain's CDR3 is CASSVGLSFEGYTF. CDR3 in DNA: TGTGCCAGCAGCGTAGGTCTCTCCTTCGAAGGCTACACCTTC.

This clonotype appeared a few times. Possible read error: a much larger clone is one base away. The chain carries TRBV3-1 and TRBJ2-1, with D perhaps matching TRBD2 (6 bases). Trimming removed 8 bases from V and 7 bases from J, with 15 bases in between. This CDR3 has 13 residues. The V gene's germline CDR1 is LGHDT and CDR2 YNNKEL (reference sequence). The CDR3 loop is CASRAEGMNEQFF. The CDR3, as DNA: TGTGCCAGCCGGGCGGAGGGTATGAATGAGCAGTTCTTC.

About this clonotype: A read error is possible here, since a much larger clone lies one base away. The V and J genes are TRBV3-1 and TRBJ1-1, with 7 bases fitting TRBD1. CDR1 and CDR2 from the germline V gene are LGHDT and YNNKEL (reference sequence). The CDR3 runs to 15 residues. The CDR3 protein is CAGSQDTQGWAEAFF. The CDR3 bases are TGTGCCGGCAGCCAAGATACACAGGGGTGGGCTGAAGCTTTCTTT.

CDR3 amino acids: CASTTSGSYNEQFF. The DNA for the CDR3 is TGCGCCAGCACTACTAGCGGGAGTTACAATGAGCAGTTCTTC. The V and J genes are TRBV5-1 and TRBJ2-1, with TRBD2 matching 11 bases. J was trimmed by 4 bases and V by 6 bases; bases with no gene match: 3. CDR1 is SGHRS, CDR2 YFSETQ, per germline. The CDR3 length is 14 residues.

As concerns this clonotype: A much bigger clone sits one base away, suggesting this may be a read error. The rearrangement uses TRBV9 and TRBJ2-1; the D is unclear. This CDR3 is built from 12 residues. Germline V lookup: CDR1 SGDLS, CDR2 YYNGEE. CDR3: CVSSVGYNEQFF. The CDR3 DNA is TGTGTCAGCAGCGTGGGCTACAATGAGCAGTTCTTC.

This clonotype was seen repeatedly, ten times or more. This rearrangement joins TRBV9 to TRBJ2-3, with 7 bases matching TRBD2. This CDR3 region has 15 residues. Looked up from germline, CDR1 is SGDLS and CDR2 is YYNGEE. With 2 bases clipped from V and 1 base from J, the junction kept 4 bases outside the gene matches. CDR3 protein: CASSVWGGGTDTQYF. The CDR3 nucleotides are TGTGCCAGCAGCGTCTGGGGAGGGGGCACAGATACGCAGTATTTT.

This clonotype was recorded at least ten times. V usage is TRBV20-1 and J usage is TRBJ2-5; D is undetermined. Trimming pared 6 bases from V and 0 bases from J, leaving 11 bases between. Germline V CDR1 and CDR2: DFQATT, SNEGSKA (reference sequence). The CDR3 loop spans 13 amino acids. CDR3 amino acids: CSAVDNHQETQYF. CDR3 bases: TGCAGTGCCGTAGACAACCACCAAGAGACCCAGTACTTC.

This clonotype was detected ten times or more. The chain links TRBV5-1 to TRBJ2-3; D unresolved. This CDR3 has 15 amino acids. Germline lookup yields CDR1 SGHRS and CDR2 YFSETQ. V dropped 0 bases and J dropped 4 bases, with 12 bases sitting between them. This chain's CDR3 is CASSLGDTNPDTQYF. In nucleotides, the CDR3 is TGCGCCAGCAGCTTGGGGGATACCAATCCAGATACGCAGTATTTT. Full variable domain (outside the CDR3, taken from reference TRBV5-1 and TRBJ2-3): KAGVTQTPRYLIKTRGQQVTLSCSPISGHRSVSWYQQTPGQGLQFLFEYFSETQRNKGNFPGRFSGRQFSNSRSEMNVSTLELGDSALYLCASSLGDTNPDTQYFGPGTRLTVL.

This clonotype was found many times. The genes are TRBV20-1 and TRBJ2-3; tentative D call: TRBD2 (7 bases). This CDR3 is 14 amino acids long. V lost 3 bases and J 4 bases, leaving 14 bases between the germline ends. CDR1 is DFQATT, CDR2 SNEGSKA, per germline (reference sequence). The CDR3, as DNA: TGCAGTGCTAGTGCGGGGGCTAGGTCAGATACGCAGTATTTT. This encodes CSASAGARSDTQYF.

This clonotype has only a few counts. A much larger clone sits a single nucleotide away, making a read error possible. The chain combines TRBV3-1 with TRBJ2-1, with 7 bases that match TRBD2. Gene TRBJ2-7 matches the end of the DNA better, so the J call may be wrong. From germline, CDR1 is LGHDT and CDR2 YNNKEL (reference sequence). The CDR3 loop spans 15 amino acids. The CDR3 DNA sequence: TGTGCCAGCAGCCTTAGCGGGCCCTCCTACAATGAGCAGTACTTC. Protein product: CASSLSGPSYNEQYF.

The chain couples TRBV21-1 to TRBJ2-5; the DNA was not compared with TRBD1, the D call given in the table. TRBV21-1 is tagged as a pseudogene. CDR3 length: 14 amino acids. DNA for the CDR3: TGTGCCAGCAGCAAAGGTGGACGGCCAGGGGCCCAGTACTTC. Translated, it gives CASSKGGRPGAQYF.

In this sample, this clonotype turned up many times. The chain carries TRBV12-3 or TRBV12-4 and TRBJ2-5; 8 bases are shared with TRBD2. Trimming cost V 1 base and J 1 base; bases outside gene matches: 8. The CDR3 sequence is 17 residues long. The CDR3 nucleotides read TGTGCCAGCAGTTTAGATCTCGGGGGGGTCCCCCAAGAGACCCAGTACTTC. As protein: CASSLDLGGVPQETQYF.

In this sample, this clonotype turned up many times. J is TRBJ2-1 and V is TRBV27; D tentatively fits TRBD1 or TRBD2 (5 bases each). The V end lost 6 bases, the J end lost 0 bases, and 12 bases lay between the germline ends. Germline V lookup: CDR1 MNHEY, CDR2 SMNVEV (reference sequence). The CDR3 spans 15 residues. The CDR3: CASRVGPLSYNEQFF. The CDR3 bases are TGTGCCAGCAGAGTGGGACCCCTCTCCTACAATGAGCAGTTCTTC.